Below are 9 T cell receptor beta chains sequenced from a single sample in a study of blood T cell repertoires in COVID-19. The protocol was immunoSEQ multiplex PCR, while the TCRdb copy is restricted to in-frame clones and leaves out a portion. The sample holds about 100,000 clones, just over 85% seen once. The sample was peripheral blood. The receptor source for this set is a human donor in a cohort sampled during active COVID-19.

The V gene is TRBV7-2, the J gene TRBJ2-2, with TRBD2 as a possible D gene (5 bases). V gave up 1 base and J gave up 0 bases, with 6 bases separating them. The CDR3 length is 15 residues. The germline CDR1 and CDR2 sequences are SGHTA and FQGNSA. The CDR3: CASSLGTANTGELFF. DNA of the CDR3: TGTGCCAGCAGCTTAGGGACTGCGAACACCGGGGAGCTGTTTTTT.

The chain has TRBV4-3 and TRBJ1-1; 7 positions match TRBD1. V was pared by 5 bases and J by 0 bases, with 3 bases of the junction left unmatched. This CDR3 contains 14 residues. CDR1 is LGHNA and CDR2 is YSLEER in the germline V gene. The CDR3 nucleotides read TGCGCCAGCAGCATGGGACAGTTGAACACTGAAGCTTTCTTT. It codes for CASSMGQLNTEAFF.

The chain employs TRBV29-1 and TRBJ2-1, with TRBD2 matching 10 bases. V lost 4 bases to trimming and J lost 5 bases; unmatched junction nucleotides: 8. Germline CDR1 and CDR2: SQVTM and ANQGSEA. The CDR3 covers 15 residues. Here the CDR3 reads CSVAVAGGIDNEQFF. CDR3 bases: TGCAGCGTTGCCGTAGCGGGAGGAATAGACAATGAGCAGTTCTTC.

The chain combines TRBV4-1 with TRBJ1-2; no reliable D call. Between the trimmed V and J ends, which lost 4 bases and 3 bases, there was a span of 12 bases. This CDR3 has 14 residues. From germline, CDR1 is MGHRA and CDR2 YSYEKL. The CDR3 nucleotides are TGCGCCAGCAGCCCTTCTCCCCCGGACTATGGCTACACCTTC. The encoded protein is CASSPSPPDYGYTF.

The chain has TRBV15 and TRBJ2-2; TRBD2 is a possible D gene (6 bases). V gave up 0 bases and J gave up 4 bases, with 12 bases separating them. Looked up from germline, CDR1 is LNHNV and CDR2 is YYDKDF (reference sequence). The CDR3 has 16 amino acids. CDR3 region: CATSREGGHPTGELFF. The CDR3 DNA sequence: TGTGCCACCAGCAGAGAAGGAGGGCACCCCACCGGGGAGCTGTTTTTT.

The chain is built from TRBV3-1 (or the pseudogene TRBV3-2) and TRBJ1-5; D is perhaps TRBD1 (5 bases). The germline gives CDR1 LGHDT, CDR2 YNNKEL (reference sequence). The CDR3 runs 15 residues. V shed 2 bases and J shed 3 bases, with 11 bases lying between them. The CDR3 region has the DNA TGTGCCAGCAGCCAAAGCGACAGAGACAATCAGCCCCAGCATTTT. This translates into CASSQSDRDNQPQHF.

The gene calls are TRBV9 and TRBJ2-7, with 11 bases identical to TRBD2. V trimming: 3 bases; J trimming: 4 bases; junction bases outside the gene matches: 9. CDR3 length equals 16 residues. Germline V gene lookup returns CDR1 SGDLS and CDR2 YYNGEE. CDR3 protein: CASSDNPGLADYEQYF. The DNA for the CDR3 is TGTGCCAGCAGCGATAATCCGGGACTAGCGGATTACGAGCAGTACTTC.

The chain combines TRBV28 with TRBJ2-7; 7 positions agree with TRBD1. Germline-derived CDR1 and CDR2 are MDHEN and SYDVKM. This CDR3 has 13 residues. The J segment lost 3 bases and the V segment lost 5 bases, leaving 4 bases of the junction unmatched. The CDR3, as DNA: TGTGCCAGCAGTCGGGACAGAAACTACGAGCAGTACTTC. This encodes CASSRDRNYEQYF.

The chain employs TRBV9 and TRBJ2-7; tentative D call: TRBD1 (6 bases). The ends were cut back, 0 bases at V and 1 base at J, with 11 bases in the middle. The length of the CDR3 is 15 residues. Germline V CDR1 and CDR2: SGDLS, YYNGEE. The CDR3 spells CASSVETGISYEQYF. The CDR3 coding sequence is TGTGCCAGCAGCGTAGAAACAGGGATTTCCTACGAGCAGTACTTC.